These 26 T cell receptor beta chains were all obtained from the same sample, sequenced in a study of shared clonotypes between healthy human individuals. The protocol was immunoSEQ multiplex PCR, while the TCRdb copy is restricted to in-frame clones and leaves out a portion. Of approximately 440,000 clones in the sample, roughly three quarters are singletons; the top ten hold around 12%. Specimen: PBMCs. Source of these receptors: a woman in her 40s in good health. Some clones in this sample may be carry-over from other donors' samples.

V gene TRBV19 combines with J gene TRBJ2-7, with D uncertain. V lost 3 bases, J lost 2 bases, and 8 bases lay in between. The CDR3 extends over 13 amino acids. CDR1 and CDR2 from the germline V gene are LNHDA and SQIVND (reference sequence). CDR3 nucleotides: TGTGCCAGTAGTATGTCGAGGACCTACGAGCAGTACTTC. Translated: CASSMSRTYEQYF.

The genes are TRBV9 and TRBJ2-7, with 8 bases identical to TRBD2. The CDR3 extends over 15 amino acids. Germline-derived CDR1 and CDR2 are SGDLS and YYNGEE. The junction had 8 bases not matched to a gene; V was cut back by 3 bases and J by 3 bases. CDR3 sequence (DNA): TGTGCCAGCAGCGCTACCGGGACTAGAGGCTACGAGCAGTACTTC. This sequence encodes CASSATGTRGYEQYF.

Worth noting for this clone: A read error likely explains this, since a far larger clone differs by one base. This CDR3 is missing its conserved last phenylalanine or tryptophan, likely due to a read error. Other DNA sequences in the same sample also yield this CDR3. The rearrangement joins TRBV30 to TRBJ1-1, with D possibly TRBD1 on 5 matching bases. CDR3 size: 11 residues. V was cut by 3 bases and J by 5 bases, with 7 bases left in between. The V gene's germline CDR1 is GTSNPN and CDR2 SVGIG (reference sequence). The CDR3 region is CAWRDMTEAFS. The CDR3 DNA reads TGTGCCTGGAGGGACATGACTGAAGCTTTCTCT.

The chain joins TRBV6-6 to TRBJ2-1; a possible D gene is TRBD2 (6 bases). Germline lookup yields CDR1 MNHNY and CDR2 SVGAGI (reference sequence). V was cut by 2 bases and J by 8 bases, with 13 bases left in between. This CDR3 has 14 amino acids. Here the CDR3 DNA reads TGTGCCAGCAGTTACGGGACTGACAGCGATGAGCAGTTCTTC. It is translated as CASSYGTDSDEQFF.

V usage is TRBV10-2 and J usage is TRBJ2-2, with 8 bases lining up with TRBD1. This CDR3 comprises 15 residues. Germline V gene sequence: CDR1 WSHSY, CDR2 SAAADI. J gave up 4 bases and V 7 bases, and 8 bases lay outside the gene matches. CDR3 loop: CASIQGARGTGELFF. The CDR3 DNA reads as TGCGCCAGCATTCAGGGGGCGCGGGGCACCGGGGAGCTGTTTTTT.

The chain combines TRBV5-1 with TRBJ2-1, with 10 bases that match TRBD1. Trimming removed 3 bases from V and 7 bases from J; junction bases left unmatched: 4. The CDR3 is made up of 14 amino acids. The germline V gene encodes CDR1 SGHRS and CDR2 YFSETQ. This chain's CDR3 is CASSWGQGKNEQFF. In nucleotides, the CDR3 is TGCGCCAGCAGCTGGGGACAGGGGAAAAATGAGCAGTTCTTC.

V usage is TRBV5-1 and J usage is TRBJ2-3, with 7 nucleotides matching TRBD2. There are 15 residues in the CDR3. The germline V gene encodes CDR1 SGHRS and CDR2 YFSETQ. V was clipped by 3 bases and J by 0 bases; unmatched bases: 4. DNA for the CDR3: TGCGCCAGCAGCTCGACTAGCCCTAGCACAGATACGCAGTATTTT. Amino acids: CASSSTSPSTDTQYF.

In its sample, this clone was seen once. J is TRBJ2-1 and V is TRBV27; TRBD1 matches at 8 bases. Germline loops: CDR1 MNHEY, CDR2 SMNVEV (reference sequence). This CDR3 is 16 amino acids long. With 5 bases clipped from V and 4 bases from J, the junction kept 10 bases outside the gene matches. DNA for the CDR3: TGTGCCAGCAGTCCGGGATGGACAGGGCTGTACAATGAGCAGTTCTTC. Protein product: CASSPGWTGLYNEQFF.

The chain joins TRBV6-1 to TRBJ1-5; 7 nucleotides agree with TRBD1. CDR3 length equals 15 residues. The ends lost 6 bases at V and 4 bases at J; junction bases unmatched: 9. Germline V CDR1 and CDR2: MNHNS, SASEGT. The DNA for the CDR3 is TGTGCCAGCAGAATGGGACAGTCCCCTAATCAGCCCCAGCATTTT. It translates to CASRMGQSPNQPQHF.

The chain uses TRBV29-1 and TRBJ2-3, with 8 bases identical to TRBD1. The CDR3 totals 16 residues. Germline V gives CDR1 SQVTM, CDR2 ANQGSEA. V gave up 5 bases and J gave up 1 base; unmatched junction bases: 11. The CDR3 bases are TGCAGCGTTTTACGGACAGGGAGTTCCGGCACAGATACGCAGTATTTT. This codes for CSVLRTGSSGTDTQYF.

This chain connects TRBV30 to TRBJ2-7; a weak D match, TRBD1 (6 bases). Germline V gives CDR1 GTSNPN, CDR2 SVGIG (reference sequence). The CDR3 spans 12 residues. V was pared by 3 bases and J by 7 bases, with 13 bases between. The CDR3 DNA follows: TGTGCCTGGAGGGGGGCTAACGGGGAGCAGTACTTC. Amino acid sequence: CAWRGANGEQYF.

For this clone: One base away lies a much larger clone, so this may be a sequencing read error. The CDR3 here is CASGLAGVSSYNEQFF. In nucleotides, the CDR3 is TGTGCCTCGGGACTAGCCGGTGTTAGCTCCTACAATGAGCAGTTCTTC. J is TRBJ2-1 and V is TRBV10-3, with 9 bases aligning to TRBD2. CDR1 and CDR2 (germline): ENHRY, SYGVKD. Trimming took 11 bases from V and 0 from J; bases not matched to a gene: 11. The CDR3 is made up of 16 amino acids.

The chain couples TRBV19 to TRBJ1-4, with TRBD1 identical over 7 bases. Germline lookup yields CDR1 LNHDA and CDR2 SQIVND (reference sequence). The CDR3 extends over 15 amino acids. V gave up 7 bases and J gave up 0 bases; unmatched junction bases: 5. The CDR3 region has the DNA TGTGCCAGTAAGGCAGGGGGGACAACTAATGAAAAACTGTTTTTT. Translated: CASKAGGTTNEKLFF.

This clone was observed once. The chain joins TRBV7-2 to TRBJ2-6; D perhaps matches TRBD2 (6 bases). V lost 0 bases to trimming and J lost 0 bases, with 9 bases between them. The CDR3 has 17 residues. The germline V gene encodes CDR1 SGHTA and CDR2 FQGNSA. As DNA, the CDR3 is TGTGCCAGCAGCTTAGCAACGGGACTCTCTGGGGCCAACGTCCTGACTTTC. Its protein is CASSLATGLSGANVLTF.

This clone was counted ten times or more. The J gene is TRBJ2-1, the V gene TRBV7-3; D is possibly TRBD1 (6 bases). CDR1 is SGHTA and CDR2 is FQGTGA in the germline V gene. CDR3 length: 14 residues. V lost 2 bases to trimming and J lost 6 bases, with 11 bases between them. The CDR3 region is CASSLFGGRNEQFF. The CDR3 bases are TGTGCCAGCAGCTTATTTGGGGGCCGCAATGAGCAGTTCTTC.

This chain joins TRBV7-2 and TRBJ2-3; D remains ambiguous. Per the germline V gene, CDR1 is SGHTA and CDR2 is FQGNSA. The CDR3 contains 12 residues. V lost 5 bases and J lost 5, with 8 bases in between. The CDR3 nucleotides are TGTGCCAGCAGCCTCGCCGTAGATACGCAGTATTTT. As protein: CASSLAVDTQYF.

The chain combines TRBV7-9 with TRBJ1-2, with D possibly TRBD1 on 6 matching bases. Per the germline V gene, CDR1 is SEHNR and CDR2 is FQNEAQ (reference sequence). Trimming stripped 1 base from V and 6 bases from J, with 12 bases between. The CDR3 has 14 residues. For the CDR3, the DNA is TGTGCCAGCAGCTTAGTGGGGACAAGTAATGGCTACACCTTC. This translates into CASSLVGTSNGYTF. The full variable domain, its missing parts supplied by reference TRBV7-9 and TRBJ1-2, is DTGVSQNPRHKITKRGQNVTFRCDPISEHNRLYWYRQTLGQGPEFLTYFQNEAQLEKSRLLSDRFSAERPKGSFSTLEIQRTEQGDSAMYLCASSLVGTSNGYTFGSGTRLTVV.

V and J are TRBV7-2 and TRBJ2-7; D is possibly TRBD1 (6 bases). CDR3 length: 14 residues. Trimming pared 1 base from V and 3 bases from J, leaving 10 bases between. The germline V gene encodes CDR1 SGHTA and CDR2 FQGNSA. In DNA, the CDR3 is TGTGCCAGCAGCTTAGAGGCAGGGGTCTACGAGCAGTACTTC. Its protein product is CASSLEAGVYEQYF.

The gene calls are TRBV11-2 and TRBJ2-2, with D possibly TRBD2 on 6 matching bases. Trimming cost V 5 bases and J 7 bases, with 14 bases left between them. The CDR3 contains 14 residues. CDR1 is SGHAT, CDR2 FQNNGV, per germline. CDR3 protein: CASSLGGSVGELFF. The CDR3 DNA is TGTGCCAGCAGCCTTGGAGGGAGTGTCGGGGAGCTGTTTTTT.

CDR3 amino acids: CASSLTSGRSSYEQYF. CDR3 coding DNA: TGTGCCAGCAGCCTCACATCAGGGAGGAGCTCCTACGAGCAGTACTTC. V is TRBV7-2 and J is TRBJ2-7, with D possibly matching TRBD2 (6 bases). With 5 bases removed from V and 0 bases from J, the gap between germline ends came to 17 bases. CDR1 is SGHTA and CDR2 is FQGNSA in the germline V gene. The CDR3 runs to 16 residues.

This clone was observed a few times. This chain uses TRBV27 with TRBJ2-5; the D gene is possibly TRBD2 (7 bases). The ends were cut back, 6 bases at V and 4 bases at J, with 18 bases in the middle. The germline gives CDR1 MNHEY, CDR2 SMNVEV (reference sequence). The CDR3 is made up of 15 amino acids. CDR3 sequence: CASRPPTGGRETQYF. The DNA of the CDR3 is TGTGCCAGCAGACCCCCGACGGGGGGCAGAGAGACCCAGTACTTC.

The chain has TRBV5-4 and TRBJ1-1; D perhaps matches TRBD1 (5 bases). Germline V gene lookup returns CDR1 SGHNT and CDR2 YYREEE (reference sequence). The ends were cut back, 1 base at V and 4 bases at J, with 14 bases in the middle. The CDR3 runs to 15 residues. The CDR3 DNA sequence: TGTGCCAGCAGCTTGAAGGTAGGGACGGTCACTGAAGCTTTCTTT. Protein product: CASSLKVGTVTEAFF.

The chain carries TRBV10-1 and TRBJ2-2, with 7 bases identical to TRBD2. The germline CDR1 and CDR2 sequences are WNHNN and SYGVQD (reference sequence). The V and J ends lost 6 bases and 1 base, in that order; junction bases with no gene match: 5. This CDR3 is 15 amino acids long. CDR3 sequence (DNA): TGCGCCAGCAGCCTGACTAGCAGGAACACCGGGGAGCTGTTTTTT. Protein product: CASSLTSRNTGELFF.

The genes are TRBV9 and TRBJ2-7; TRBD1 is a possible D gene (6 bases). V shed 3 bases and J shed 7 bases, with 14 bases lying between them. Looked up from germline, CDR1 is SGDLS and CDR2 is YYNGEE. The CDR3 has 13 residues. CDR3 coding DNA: TGTGCCAGCAGCGCTCAACAGGGTCGGGAGCAGTACTTC. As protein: CASSAQQGREQYF.

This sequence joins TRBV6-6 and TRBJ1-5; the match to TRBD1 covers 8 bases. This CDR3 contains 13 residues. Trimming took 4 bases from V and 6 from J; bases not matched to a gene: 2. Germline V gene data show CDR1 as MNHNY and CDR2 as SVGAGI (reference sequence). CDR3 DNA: TGTGCCAGCAGTTCAGGGGGCTCTCAGCCCCAGCATTTT. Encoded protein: CASSSGGSQPQHF.

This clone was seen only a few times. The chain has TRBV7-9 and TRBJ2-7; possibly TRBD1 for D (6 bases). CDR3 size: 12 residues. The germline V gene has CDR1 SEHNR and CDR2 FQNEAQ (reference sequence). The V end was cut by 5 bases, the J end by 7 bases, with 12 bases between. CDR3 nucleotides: TGTGCCAGCAGCCTGGACAGCATGGAGCAGTACTTC. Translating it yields CASSLDSMEQYF.